A selection of T cell receptor beta chains follows, all from one sample in a study of T-cell memory formation after mild COVID-19. TCRdb reprocessed the 5' RACE reads with MiXCR, giving one entry per CDR3 protein. The data hold about 430,000 distinct CDR3 sequences, with 20% to 30% observed a single time. Sequencing input: PBMCs or a T cell subset sorted from them (not recorded which). The receptors derive from an adult woman who had mild COVID-19 (a few samples of this study predate the infection). Cell type and time point are not known. Both conserved end residues are part of each CDR3. Fields, in order: V gene, clone size, D gene, J gene, CDR3 protein, CDR3 DNA. A D gene is named only where the DNA matches it firmly. Clone size is shown for a subset of rows, as once, few, many or a class of expanded clone.

V: TRBV27; size: NA; D: NA; J: TRBJ2-1; CDR3: CASSLSGYLPDEQFF; DNA: TGTGCCAGCAGTTTATCGGGCTACCTCCCGGATGAGCAGTTCTTC
V: TRBV7-9; size: NA; D: TRBD2; J: TRBJ2-7; CDR3: CASTPSGGIYEQYF; DNA: TGTGCCAGCACTCCCTCGGGGGGGATCTACGAGCAGTACTTC
V: TRBV24-1; size: few; D: NA; J: TRBJ2-1; CDR3: CATSVRNEQFF; DNA: TGTGCCACCAGTGTTCGCAATGAGCAGTTCTTC
V: TRBV5-1; size: NA; D: TRBD1; J: TRBJ2-6; CDR3: CASSSGQVLSGANVLTF; DNA: TGCGCCAGCAGCTCGGGACAGGTTCTCTCTGGGGCCAACGTCCTGACTTTC
V: TRBV11-2; size: NA; D: TRBD1; J: TRBJ2-3; CDR3: CASSSDREVWGSTDTQYF; DNA: TGTGCCAGCAGCTCGGACAGGGAAGTTTGGGGGTCCACAGATACGCAGTATTTT
V: TRBV11-2; size: few; D: NA; J: TRBJ2-3; CDR3: CASSFPRRAFGFGGDTQYF; DNA: TGTGCCAGCAGCTTCCCCCGTAGAGCGTTTGGGTTCGGGGGAGATACGCAGTATTTT
V: TRBV30; size: once; D: NA; J: TRBJ2-2; CDR3: CAWSKGGSGELFF; DNA: TGTGCCTGGAGTAAGGGGGGGTCCGGGGAGCTGTTTTTT
V: TRBV7-6; size: NA; D: NA; J: TRBJ2-7; CDR3: CASSREQGTSNARVYEQYF; DNA: TGTGCCAGCAGCAGAGAACAGGGAACAAGTAACGCAAGAGTCTACGAGCAGTACTTC
V: TRBV7-9; size: NA; D: NA; J: TRBJ1-1; CDR3: CASSFRYSPEAFF; DNA: TGTGCCAGCAGCTTTCGTTATTCCCCTGAAGCTTTCTTT
V: TRBV23-1; size: few; D: NA; J: TRBJ1-1; CDR3: CASSQRTGVLEAFF; DNA: TGCGCCAGCAGTCAACGCACGGGGGTCCTTGAAGCTTTCTTT
V: TRBV3-1; size: NA; D: NA; J: TRBJ1-2; CDR3: CASSQDRSRGARYGYTF; DNA: TGTGCCAGCAGCCAAGATCGGTCCCGGGGGGCGCGTTATGGCTACACCTTC
V: TRBV5-6; size: many; D: NA; J: TRBJ2-4; CDR3: CASSFRRVLNIQYF; DNA: TGTGCCAGCAGCTTTAGGAGGGTTCTAAACATTCAGTACTTC
V: TRBV20-1; size: NA; D: NA; J: TRBJ2-7; CDR3: CSARLDGEQYF; DNA: TGCAGTGCTAGACTGGACGGCGAGCAGTACTTC
V: TRBV5-1; size: NA; D: NA; J: TRBJ2-7; CDR3: CASSSEGQSEQYF; DNA: TGCGCCAGCAGCTCGGAGGGACAATCGGAGCAGTACTTC